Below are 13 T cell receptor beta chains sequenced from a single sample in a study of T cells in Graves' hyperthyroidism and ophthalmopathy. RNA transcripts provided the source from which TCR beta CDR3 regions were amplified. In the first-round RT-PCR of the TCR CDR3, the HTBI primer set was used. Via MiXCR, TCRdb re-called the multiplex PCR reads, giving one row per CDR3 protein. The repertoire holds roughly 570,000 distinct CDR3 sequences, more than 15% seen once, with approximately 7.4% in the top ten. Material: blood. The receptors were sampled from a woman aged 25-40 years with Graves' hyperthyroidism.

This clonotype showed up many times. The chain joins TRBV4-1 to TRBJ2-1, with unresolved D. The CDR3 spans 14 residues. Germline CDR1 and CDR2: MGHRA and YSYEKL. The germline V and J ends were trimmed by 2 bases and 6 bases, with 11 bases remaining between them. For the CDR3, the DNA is TGCGCCAGCAGCCAAACGATAGTGGGCAATGAGCAGTTCTTC. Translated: CASSQTIVGNEQFF.

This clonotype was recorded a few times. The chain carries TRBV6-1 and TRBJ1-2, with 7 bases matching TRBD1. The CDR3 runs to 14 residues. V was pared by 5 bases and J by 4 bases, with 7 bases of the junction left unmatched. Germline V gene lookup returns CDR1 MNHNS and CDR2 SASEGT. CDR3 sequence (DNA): TGTGCCAGCAGTCCGTCGGGACAGCCCTATGGCTACACCTTC. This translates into CASSPSGQPYGYTF.

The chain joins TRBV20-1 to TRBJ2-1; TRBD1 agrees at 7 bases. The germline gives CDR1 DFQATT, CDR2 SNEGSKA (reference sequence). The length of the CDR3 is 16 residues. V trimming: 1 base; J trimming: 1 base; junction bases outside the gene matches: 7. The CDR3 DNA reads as TGCAGTGCTAGAGCAAGACAGGGAGAATCCTACAATGAGCAGTTCTTC. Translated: CSARARQGESYNEQFF.

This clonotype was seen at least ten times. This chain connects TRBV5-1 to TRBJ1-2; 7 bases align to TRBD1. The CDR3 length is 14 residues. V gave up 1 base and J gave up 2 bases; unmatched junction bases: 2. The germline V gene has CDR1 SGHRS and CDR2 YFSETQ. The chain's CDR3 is CASSLTTGNYGYTF. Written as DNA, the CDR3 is TGCGCCAGCAGCTTGACGACAGGGAACTATGGCTACACCTTC.

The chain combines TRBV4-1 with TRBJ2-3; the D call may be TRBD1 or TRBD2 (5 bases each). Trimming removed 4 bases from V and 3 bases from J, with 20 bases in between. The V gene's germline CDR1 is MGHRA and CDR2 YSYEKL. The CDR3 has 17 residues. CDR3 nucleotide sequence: TGCGCCAGCAGCCCATACAACCGGGACCCGGGTACAGATACGCAGTATTTT. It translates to CASSPYNRDPGTDTQYF.

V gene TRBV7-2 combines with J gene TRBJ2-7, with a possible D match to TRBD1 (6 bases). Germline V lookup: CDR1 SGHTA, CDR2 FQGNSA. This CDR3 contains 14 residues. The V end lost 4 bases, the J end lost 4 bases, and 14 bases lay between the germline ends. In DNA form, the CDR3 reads TGTGCCAGCAGCTATACAGGGTTAGCGTACGAGCAGTACTTC. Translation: CASSYTGLAYEQYF. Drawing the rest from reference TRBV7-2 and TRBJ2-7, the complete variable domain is GAGVSQSPSNKVTEKGKDVELRCDPISGHTALYWYRQSLGQGLEFLIYFQGNSAPDKSGLPSDRFSAERTGGSVSTLTIQRTQQEDSAVYLCASSYTGLAYEQYFGPGTRLTVT.

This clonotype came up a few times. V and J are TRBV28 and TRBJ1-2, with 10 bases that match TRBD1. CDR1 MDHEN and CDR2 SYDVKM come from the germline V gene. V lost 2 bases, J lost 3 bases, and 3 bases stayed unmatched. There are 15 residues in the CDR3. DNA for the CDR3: TGTGCCAGCAGTTTAGACAGGGGGCTAGACTATGGCTACACCTTC. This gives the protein CASSLDRGLDYGYTF.

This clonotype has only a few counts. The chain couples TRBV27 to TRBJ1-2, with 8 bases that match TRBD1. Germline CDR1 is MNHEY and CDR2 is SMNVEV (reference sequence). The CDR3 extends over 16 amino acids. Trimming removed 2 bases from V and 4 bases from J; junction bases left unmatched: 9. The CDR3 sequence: CASSLRSPGQGYGYTF. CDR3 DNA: TGTGCCAGCAGTTTACGTTCCCCAGGACAGGGCTATGGCTACACCTTC.

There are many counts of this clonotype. The chain's CDR3 is CASRTGTGVTGELFF. For the CDR3, the DNA is TGTGCCAGCAGAACCGGGACAGGGGTCACCGGGGAGCTGTTTTTT. The chain joins TRBV3-1 to TRBJ2-2, with 10 positions matching TRBD1. From germline, CDR1 is LGHDT and CDR2 YNNKEL (reference sequence). The J segment lost 4 bases and the V segment lost 6 bases, leaving 5 bases of the junction unmatched. CDR3 length equals 15 residues. Combining the CDR3 with reference TRBV3-1 and TRBJ2-2 gives the whole variable domain DTAVSQTPKYLVTQMGNDKSIKCEQNLGHDTMYWYKQDSKKFLKIMFSYNNKELIINETVPNRFSPKSPDKAHLNLHINSLELGDSAVYFCASRTGTGVTGELFFGEGSRLTVL.

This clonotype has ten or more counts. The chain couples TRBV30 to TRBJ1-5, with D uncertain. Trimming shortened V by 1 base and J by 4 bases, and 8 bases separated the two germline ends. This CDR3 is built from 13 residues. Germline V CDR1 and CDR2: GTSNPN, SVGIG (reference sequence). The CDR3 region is CAWSGEINQPQHF. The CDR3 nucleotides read TGTGCCTGGAGTGGGGAGATTAATCAGCCCCAGCATTTT.

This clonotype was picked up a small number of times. The CDR3 here is CSASPGQGIAGANVLTF. The CDR3 DNA sequence: TGCAGTGCTAGCCCGGGACAGGGGATAGCTGGGGCCAACGTCCTGACTTTC. The chain carries TRBV20-1 and TRBJ2-6, with 10 bases fitting TRBD1. In germline, CDR1 is DFQATT, CDR2 SNEGSKA (reference sequence). The trim removed 3 bases at V and 2 bases at J, leaving 7 bases unmatched. CDR3 length: 17 amino acids.

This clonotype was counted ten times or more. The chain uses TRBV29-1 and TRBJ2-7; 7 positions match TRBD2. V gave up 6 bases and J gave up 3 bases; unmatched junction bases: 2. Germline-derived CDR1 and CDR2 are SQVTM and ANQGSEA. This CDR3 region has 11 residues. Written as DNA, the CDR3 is TGCAGCGTGACTAGCTTCTACGAGCAGTACTTC. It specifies CSVTSFYEQYF.

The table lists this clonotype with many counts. CDR3 amino acids: CASSLERGTSSYEQYF. The DNA of the CDR3 is TGCGCCAGCAGCTTGGAAAGGGGGACGTCCTCCTACGAGCAGTACTTC. The V gene is TRBV5-1, the J gene TRBJ2-7; a possible D gene is TRBD1 (6 bases). The CDR3 contains 16 residues. V lost 0 bases, J lost 0 bases, and 13 bases lay in between. The V gene's germline CDR1 is SGHRS and CDR2 YFSETQ.